This TCR beta chain was found in a study of T-cell reconstitution after alpha-beta-depleted transplantation in children. Unique molecular identifiers were incorporated during preparation of the TCRbeta library. TCRdb used MiXCR to reprocess the PCR reads, holding one entry per CDR3 protein. The table has 750,000 to 950,000 distinct CDR3 sequences, less than 20% seen once. Study findings and constraints: It was reported that alpha-beta T cells came from several hundred expanded graft clones (about two months after transplant).

This clonotype was observed a few times. Its antigen is currently unknown. The CDR3 covers 14 residues. V was trimmed by 4 bases and J by 3 bases, leaving 10 bases between them. Germline assignment: CDR1 SGHTA and CDR2 FQGTGA. V is TRBV7-3 and J is TRBJ2-1; D remains ambiguous. The receptor comes from a male patient under 18 who had a stem cell transplant for acute lymphoblastic leukemia, so the T cells may come from the graft donor. Material: PBMCs, mostly from graft donor cells, obtained 360 days after TCRalphabeta/CD19-depleted stem cell transplant. The CDR3 coding sequence is TGTGCCAGCAGCTATACCCCGGTCTACAATGAGCAGTTCTTC. Protein: CASSYTPVYNEQFF.